A selection of T cell receptor beta chains follows, all from one sample in a study of T cell responses to AZD1222 COVID-19 vaccine. TCRdb's copy holds only in-frame clones and misses some; the assay was immunoSEQ multiplex PCR. The sample yields approximately 150,000 clones, 87% seen once. The material was peripheral blood, obtained 28 days after the second AZD1222 dose. These receptors were taken from an adult who received the AZD1222 COVID-19 vaccine. The CDR3 runs from the conserved cysteine through the conserved F or W. A D gene is named only where the DNA matches it firmly. The listing skips clone size in some rows; elsewhere it reads once, few, many or a size class.

J gene	clone size	V gene	D gene	CDR3 DNA	CDR3 protein
TRBJ2-2	.	TRBV7-2	.	TGTGCCAGCACCCTGAGGGGAGTGGGGACCGGGGAGCTGTTTTTT	CASTLRGVGTGELFF
TRBJ2-2	.	TRBV18	TRBD1	TGTGCCAGCTCACCAGACAGGGCAACCGGGGAGCTGTTTTTT	CASSPDRATGELFF
TRBJ1-4	.	TRBV18	.	TGTGCCAGCTCGTCTCAGGGGATGGCTGAAAAACTGTTTTTT	CASSSQGMAEKLFF
TRBJ2-5	once	TRBV7-6	.	TGTGCCAGCAGTCGATCCGGGGGTGGGGAGACCCAGTACTTC	CASSRSGGGETQYF
TRBJ1-1	.	TRBV6-1	.	TGTGCCAGCAGTGAAGACCCTCCGTACACTGAAGCTTTCTTT	CASSEDPPYTEAFF
TRBJ2-7	.	TRBV27	TRBD1	TGTGCCAGCAGTTTGGGGACAGGATACGAGCAGTACTTC	CASSLGTGYEQYF
TRBJ1-3	once	TRBV15	TRBD1	TGTGCCACCAGCGGGAGGGGACTAGGGACAGCAAACTCTGGAAACACCATATATTTT	CATSGRGLGTANSGNTIYF
TRBJ2-3	.	TRBV9	TRBD2	TGTGCCAGCAGCGCTTCCGGGGGGGAAGATACGCAGTATTTT	CASSASGGEDTQYF
TRBJ1-4	.	TRBV5-5	TRBD1	TGTGCCAGCAGCTCCGGGACAGTCAATGAAAAACTGTTTTTT	CASSSGTVNEKLFF
TRBJ2-1	few	TRBV6-2/TRBV6-3	TRBD1	TGTGCCAGCAGTTACTCGACTCCCCGGGACAGGGGGGGCAATGAGCAGTTCTTC	CASSYSTPRDRGGNEQFF
TRBJ1-1	.	TRBV7-2	.	TGTGCCAGCCGAAACGGTGGTAAGGGCAGTGAAGCTTTCTTT	CASRNGGKGSEAFF
TRBJ2-7	.	TRBV15	.	TGTGCCACCAGCATATACCCGACCTACGAGCAGTACTTC	CATSIYPTYEQYF
TRBJ2-7	.	TRBV7-2	.	TGTGCCAGCAGCCGGAGTGGGGGGCTCAACGAGCAGTACTTC	CASSRSGGLNEQYF
TRBJ2-7	.	TRBV11-2	.	TGTGCCAGCAGCTCCCCCACAGGGATGAGCTCCTACGAGCAGTACTTC	CASSSPTGMSSYEQYF
TRBJ2-1	few	TRBV6-5	TRBD1	TGTGCCAGCAGCCCGGGACAGGGAGGGAATGAGCAGTTCTTC	CASSPGQGGNEQFF
TRBJ1-6	few	TRBV15	.	TGTGCCACCAGCAGAGAATCCATCCTGCAGGGCCCTAGCTCCTATAATTCACCCCTCCACTTT	CATSRESILQGPSSYNSPLHF